What follows are 20 T cell receptor beta chains derived from one specimen sequenced in a study of T cells in Graves' hyperthyroidism and ophthalmopathy (dated by TCRdb to about 2019). The receptor library was made with multiplex PCR. TCRdb shows the sequencer as Illumina HiSeq 2000. The TCR beta CDR3 regions were amplified from the RNA transcripts. The first round of RT-PCR for the TCR CDR3 was performed with the HTBI primer set and the Qiagen OneStep RT-PCR kit. TCRdb took the public reads, trimmed them with fastp at Q25, ran MiXCR for clone calling and kept in-frame beta chains. Every CDR3 protein is listed once, alongside the most common genes and DNA of its rows. Recorded for this sample are 400,000 to 600,000 distinct CDR3 sequences; around 16% of them occurred a single time. Of the sample, 25% to 30% falls within the top ten clones. Sequenced input: blood. The receptors shown here come from a woman aged 25 to 45 with Graves' ophthalmopathy.

In this sample, this clonotype turned up a few times. As DNA, the CDR3 is TGTGCCAGCAGCCCGGACTTTAATCAGCCCCAGCATTTT. It is translated as CASSPDFNQPQHF. The gene calls are TRBV28 and TRBJ1-5; D is unresolved. V gave up 6 bases and J gave up 4 bases, with 10 bases separating them. Germline loops: CDR1 MDHEN, CDR2 SYDVKM. The CDR3 runs 13 residues.

This clonotype was counted ten times or more. This sequence joins TRBV20-1 and TRBJ2-1; 7 positions match TRBD2. CDR1 and CDR2 from the germline V gene are DFQATT and SNEGSKA (reference sequence). The trim removed 0 bases at V and 10 bases at J, leaving 12 bases unmatched. CDR3 length equals 15 residues. Here the CDR3 reads CSARDEGGSDSEQFF. The CDR3, as DNA: TGCAGTGCTAGAGACGAGGGAGGGTCGGATTCCGAGCAGTTCTTC.

The sample holds a few counts of this clonotype. V usage is TRBV9 and J usage is TRBJ2-7; D gene unclear. Trimming took off 0 bases at V and 2 bases at J, with 9 bases between the two ends. CDR3 length equals 14 residues. The germline CDR1 and CDR2 sequences are SGDLS and YYNGEE. The DNA for the CDR3 is TGTGCCAGCAGCGTAGGTACCCAACCCTACGAGCAGTACTTC. Its protein product is CASSVGTQPYEQYF.

This sequence joins TRBV11-2 and TRBJ1-5; D unresolved. The CDR3 has 13 residues. Trimming cost V 8 bases and J 4 bases, with 12 bases left between them. Per germline, CDR1 SGHAT and CDR2 FQNNGV. CDR3 protein: CASGSAENQPQHF. The CDR3 DNA sequence: TGTGCCAGCGGTTCTGCAGAGAATCAGCCCCAGCATTTT. Looking up the rest from reference TRBV11-2 and TRBJ1-5 gives the full variable domain: EAGVAQSPRYKIIEKRQSVAFWCNPISGHATLYWYQQILGQGPKLLIQFQNNGVVDDSQLPKDRFSAERLKGVDSTLKIQPAKLEDSAVYLCASGSAENQPQHFGDGTRLSIL.

At least ten counts were recorded for this clonotype. The CDR3 sequence is CASSGQAYEQYF. As DNA, the CDR3 is TGTGCCAGCAGCGGACAGGCCTACGAGCAGTACTTC. V gene TRBV12-3 or TRBV12-4 combines with J gene TRBJ2-7; TRBD1 matches 7 bases. The CDR3 is made up of 12 amino acids. V shed 6 bases and J 2 bases; nucleotides not matched to a gene: 1.

The sample holds many counts of this clonotype. The chain is built from TRBV2 and TRBJ1-1; D ambiguous. Germline CDR1 SNHLY, CDR2 FYNNEI. CDR3 length: 13 residues. Trimming took 1 base from V and 5 from J, leaving 8 bases between them. Here the CDR3 DNA reads TGTGCCAGCAGTGAAGTTTCGAGGACTGAAGCTTTCTTT. Translated, it gives CASSEVSRTEAFF. Based on the CDR3 plus reference TRBV2 and TRBJ1-1, the full variable domain is EPEVTQTPSHQVTQMGQEVILRCVPISNHLYFYWYRQILGQKVEFLVSFYNNEISEKSEIFDDQFSVERPDGSNFTLKIRSTKLEDSAMYFCASSEVSRTEAFFGQGTRLTVV.

This sequence joins TRBV4-2 and TRBJ2-7; D might be TRBD2 (5 bases). The germline V gene has CDR1 LGHNA and CDR2 YNFKEQ. Trimming took off 3 bases at V and 0 bases at J, with 15 bases between the two ends. The CDR3 runs to 16 residues. The CDR3 DNA reads as TGTGCCAGCAGCCACCTTCACCCCAGCGGCTCCTACGAGCAGTACTTC. This codes for CASSHLHPSGSYEQYF.

The sample holds many counts of this clonotype. V usage is TRBV20-1 and J usage is TRBJ1-1; perhaps TRBD1 as D (6 bases). The V gene lost 6 bases and the J gene lost 2 bases, with 10 bases spanning the gap. The germline V gene encodes CDR1 DFQATT and CDR2 SNEGSKA (reference sequence). The CDR3 is 12 amino acids. The CDR3 DNA sequence: TGCAGTGCCCCGGACAGAAACACTGAAGCTTTCTTT. Amino acids: CSAPDRNTEAFF.

This clonotype was counted at least ten times. CDR3 region: CSAVRARVGTEAFF. The CDR3 DNA is TGCAGTGCTGTTAGAGCTAGGGTTGGAACTGAAGCTTTCTTT. The rearrangement links TRBV20-1 to TRBJ1-1; no reliable D call. This CDR3 is built from 14 residues. Germline V gene sequence: CDR1 DFQATT, CDR2 SNEGSKA (reference sequence). Trimming pared 5 bases from V and 5 bases from J, leaving 18 bases between.

The chain links TRBV10-1 to TRBJ2-1; D might be TRBD2 (5 bases). The CDR3 is 15 residues long. Germline V CDR1 and CDR2: WNHNN, SYGVQD (reference sequence). Trimming pared 8 bases from V and 0 bases from J, leaving 14 bases between. The CDR3: CASSGLLSSYNEQFF. CDR3 nucleotide sequence: TGCGCCAGCTCCGGACTCCTAAGCTCCTACAATGAGCAGTTCTTC.

This clonotype was picked up many times. The chain joins TRBV28 to TRBJ2-1; 9 bases are shared with TRBD2. In germline, CDR1 is MDHEN, CDR2 SYDVKM. V trimming: 3 bases; J trimming: 1 base; junction bases outside the gene matches: 1. CDR3 length: 15 residues. The CDR3 here is CASSFSGRSYNEQFF. The CDR3, as DNA: TGTGCCAGCAGTTTTAGCGGGAGATCCTACAATGAGCAGTTCTTC. Full variable domain (missing parts from reference TRBV28 and TRBJ2-1): DVKVTQSSRYLVKRTGEKVFLECVQDMDHENMFWYRQDPGLGLRLIYFSYDVKMKEKGDIPEGYSVSREKKERFSLILESASTNQTSMYLCASSFSGRSYNEQFFGPGTRLTVL.

This clonotype was counted at least ten times. This chain joins TRBV28 and TRBJ1-2; 7 nucleotides match TRBD1. Germline values: CDR1 MDHEN, CDR2 SYDVKM. V gave up 2 bases and J gave up 8 bases; unmatched junction bases: 8. The CDR3 consists of 14 residues. CDR3 DNA: TGTGCCAGCAGTTTAAAGGAGACAGGGATAGGCTACACCTTC. Amino acids: CASSLKETGIGYTF.

The chain uses TRBV28 and TRBJ2-2; D is undetermined. CDR3 size: 15 residues. V was trimmed by 5 bases and J by 4 bases, leaving 14 bases between them. Germline assignment: CDR1 MDHEN and CDR2 SYDVKM. CDR3 protein: CASSHRVIVTGELFF. In DNA, the CDR3 is TGTGCCAGCAGTCACCGGGTTATTGTCACCGGGGAGCTGTTTTTT.

This clonotype was counted many times. The rearrangement uses TRBV5-1 and TRBJ2-1, with D maybe TRBD1 (7 bases). The CDR3 is 17 amino acids. Trimming removed 2 bases at V and 5 bases at J, with 20 bases between. The germline V gene has CDR1 SGHRS and CDR2 YFSETQ. This CDR3 is CASSFDRVAAFHNEQFF. The CDR3 DNA is TGCGCCAGCAGCTTCGACAGGGTAGCGGCCTTTCACAATGAGCAGTTCTTC.

In this sample, this clonotype turned up a few times. This chain joins TRBV6-4 and TRBJ1-2, with 7 bases identical to TRBD1. The trim removed 5 bases at V and 6 bases at J, leaving 9 bases unmatched. Looked up from germline, CDR1 is MRHNA and CDR2 is SNTAGT. The length of the CDR3 is 14 residues. The CDR3 DNA sequence: TGTGCCAGCAGTTCGGCCCAAGACAGGGATGGCTACACCTTC. It yields the protein CASSSAQDRDGYTF.

This clonotype was seen many times. The chain has TRBV18 and TRBJ1-5; 9 bases line up with TRBD1. Per the germline V gene, CDR1 is KGHSH and CDR2 is LQKENI. The CDR3 has 15 residues. The ends lost 6 bases at V and 2 bases at J; junction bases unmatched: 5. The CDR3 region is CASSRTGVGNQPQHF. CDR3 nucleotide sequence: TGTGCCAGCTCGCGGACAGGGGTGGGCAATCAGCCCCAGCATTTT.

This clonotype was recorded many times. The chain employs TRBV3-1 and TRBJ2-7, with a possible D match to TRBD1 (6 bases). In germline, CDR1 is LGHDT, CDR2 YNNKEL (reference sequence). Between the trimmed V and J ends, which lost 8 bases and 5 bases, there was a span of 16 bases. CDR3 length equals 13 residues. Here the CDR3 reads CASGESGADEQYF. DNA of the CDR3: TGTGCCAGCGGAGAGTCAGGGGCGGACGAGCAGTACTTC.

This clonotype was detected ten times or more. The V gene is TRBV12-3 or TRBV12-4, the J gene TRBJ2-2, with TRBD1 matching over 8 bases. With V trimmed by 6 bases and J by 5 bases, 5 bases remained unmatched. There are 14 residues in the CDR3. As DNA, the CDR3 is TGTGCCAGCAGGGGACAGGTGTCGACCGGGGAGCTGTTTTTT. Its translation is CASRGQVSTGELFF.

This clonotype was seen at least ten times. The rearrangement joins TRBV28 to TRBJ2-5; 7 bases map to TRBD2. This CDR3 is built from 18 residues. V lost 2 bases and J lost 5; bases outside the gene matches: 17. Germline-derived CDR1 and CDR2 are MDHEN and SYDVKM. CDR3 bases: TGTGCCAGCAGTTTAGGGCCGGGGCAGCGGGAAAATCAGGAGACCCAGTACTTC. This encodes CASSLGPGQRENQETQYF.

This clonotype was recorded at least ten times. This chain uses TRBV12-3 or TRBV12-4 with TRBJ1-5; D is unresolved. Trimming cost V 6 bases and J 6 bases, with 15 bases left between them. The CDR3 runs to 14 residues. This chain's CDR3 is CASSHGEMGQPQHF. As DNA, the CDR3 is TGTGCCAGCAGCCACGGGGAGATGGGTCAGCCCCAGCATTTT.